The 2 T cell receptor beta chains in this list originate from one sample, sequenced in a study of blood T cell repertoires in COVID-19. The method was immunoSEQ multiplex PCR; TCRdb's version includes in-frame clones alone and lacks a portion of them. The profile shows about 440,000 clones, around 88% of them singletons. Sequencing was done on a sample of peripheral blood. The receptors stem from a woman aged 50 to 60 with COVID-19, enrolled during active disease.

The V and J genes are TRBV7-2 and TRBJ1-4; 9 bases are a match to TRBD1. Unmatched junction bases numbered 6, after V lost 4 bases and J lost 6 bases. Germline CDR1 is SGHTA and CDR2 is FQGNSA. The CDR3 is 15 amino acids. CDR3 amino acids: CASSYAGQGDEKLFF. CDR3 bases: TGTGCCAGCAGCTACGCGGGACAGGGTGATGAAAAACTGTTTTTT.

The sample holds a few counts of this clone. This sequence joins TRBV7-9 and TRBJ1-2, with 8 positions matching TRBD1. The CDR3 totals 15 residues. The V segment lost 5 bases and the J segment 5 bases; nucleotides outside the gene matches: 10. The germline V gene has CDR1 SEHNR and CDR2 FQNEAQ (reference sequence). The CDR3 sequence is CASSLPGGAGYGYTF. The CDR3 coding sequence is TGTGCCAGCAGCCTCCCAGGGGGCGCAGGGTATGGCTACACCTTC.